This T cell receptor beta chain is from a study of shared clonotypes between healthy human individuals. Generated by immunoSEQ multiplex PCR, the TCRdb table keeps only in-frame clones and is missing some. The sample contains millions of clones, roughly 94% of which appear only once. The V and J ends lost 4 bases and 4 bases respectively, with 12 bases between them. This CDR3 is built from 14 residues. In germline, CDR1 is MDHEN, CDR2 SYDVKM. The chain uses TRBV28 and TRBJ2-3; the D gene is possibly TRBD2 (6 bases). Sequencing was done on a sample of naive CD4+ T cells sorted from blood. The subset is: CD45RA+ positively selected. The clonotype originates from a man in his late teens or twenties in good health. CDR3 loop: CASSSTWEADTQYF. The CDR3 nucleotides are TGTGCCAGCAGTTCAACCTGGGAGGCAGATACGCAGTATTTT.